The clone carrying this T cell receptor beta chain counts as medium-sized. The antigen is undetermined. Indicated time point: sample taken at primary tumor resection. Whole RNA came from tumor, nontumor lung or frozen PBMC and was sequenced without being sorted. The sample comes from a study of spatial heterogeneity in lung cancer. Overall study results and limits: Tracking of tumor mutation counts was seen in expanded intratumoral alpha and beta TCR counts.

Per germline, CDR1 SGHKS and CDR2 YYEKEE (reference sequence). The length of the CDR3 is 14 residues. Between the trimmed V and J ends, which lost 4 bases and 8 bases, there was a span of 16 bases. TCRdb re-derived calls from the 5' RACE reads in MiXCR, one entry per CDR3 protein. The profile shows around 4,300 distinct CDR3 sequences, about 8% of them singletons. The chain joins TRBV5-5 to TRBJ2-1; TRBD1 or TRBD2 may be the D gene (5 bases each). Sequenced material: lung tumor tissue, taken at surgery. The clonotype originates from a male donor with early-stage non-small cell lung cancer. The CDR3 reads CASSPGPPLDEQFF. As DNA, the CDR3 is TGTGCCAGCAGCCCGGGACCCCCATTGGATGAGCAGTTCTTC.